Sequencing of this TCR beta chain was carried out in a study of blood T cell repertoires in COVID-19. Study-wide background: The United States, Italy and Spain provided the acute and convalescent COVID-19 samples. Nucleic acid was either cDNA or gDNA, and it came from T cells, B-cell-depleted T cells, or PBMCs.

Authors' processing steps: Reference gene primer amplification in the assay estimated nucleated cell counts. TCRdb keeps only in-frame clones here, not all; method: immunoSEQ multiplex PCR. Clone size and V and J calls were adopted from that table, with D and trimming inferred from the DNA. Seen here are some 160,000 clones, 65% to 85% observed once, and the top ten hold about 14%. This CDR3 comprises 21 residues. CDR1 is LGHNA, CDR2 YNFKEQ, per germline. With V trimmed by 1 base and J by 0 bases, 11 bases remained unmatched. The sequence was collected from a woman older than 75 with acute or convalescent COVID-19. What was sequenced was peripheral blood. The chain has TRBV4-2 and TRBJ2-1, with 14 positions matching TRBD2. The CDR3 here is CASSQAAGTSGSRSSYNEQFF. The CDR3 nucleotides read TGTGCCAGCAGCCAAGCGGCGGGGACTAGCGGGAGCAGGAGCTCCTACAATGAGCAGTTCTTC.